This entry lists 23 T cell receptor beta chains sequenced from one sample in a study of cytomegalovirus exposure and HLA in healthy donors. The study ran its PCR with 60 Vbeta and 13 Jbeta primers. Sequencing was performed with immunoSEQ multiplex PCR; in TCRdb, only in-frame clones are kept and a portion is missing. The table has about 170,000 clones, roughly 85% seen once. What was sequenced was PBMCs. The receptors come from a male donor in good health and CMV-seronegative.

This clone was counted a single time. The V call is TRBV4-3, the J call TRBJ2-1, with 10 bases matching TRBD2. In germline, CDR1 is LGHNA, CDR2 YSLEER. This CDR3 comprises 17 residues. Trimming took 0 bases from V and 9 from J; bases not matched to a gene: 11. CDR3 amino acids: CASSQDLPSGSGGEQFF. Written as DNA, the CDR3 is TGCGCCAGCAGCCAAGATCTTCCTAGCGGGAGCGGAGGTGAGCAGTTCTTC.

This clone has just a few counts. This chain connects TRBV27 to TRBJ2-2, with 7 positions matching TRBD1. J was trimmed by 3 bases and V by 5 bases; bases with no gene match: 6. CDR3 size: 15 residues. The germline gives CDR1 MNHEY, CDR2 SMNVEV (reference sequence). The CDR3 spells CASSSAQGYTGELFF. Here the CDR3 DNA reads TGTGCCAGCAGTAGCGCACAGGGGTACACCGGGGAGCTGTTTTTT.

The chain carries TRBV7-2 and TRBJ2-1, with TRBD1 matching over 10 bases. The CDR3 spans 17 residues. J gave up 5 bases and V 0 bases, and 7 bases lay outside the gene matches. Germline V lookup: CDR1 SGHTA, CDR2 FQGNSA. The CDR3 sequence: CASSLAAGQGNHNEQFF. The CDR3 DNA sequence: TGTGCCAGCAGCTTAGCGGCGGGACAGGGGAACCACAATGAGCAGTTCTTC.

The chain recombines TRBV2 with TRBJ2-3; 12 bases are shared with TRBD2. Germline V gives CDR1 SNHLY, CDR2 FYNNEI. V was pared by 5 bases and J by 3 bases, with 0 bases of the junction left unmatched. This CDR3 has 14 amino acids. CDR3 in DNA: TGTGCCAGCAGTACTAGCGGGGGGACAGATACGCAGTATTTT. Translating gives CASSTSGGTDTQYF.

The rearrangement uses TRBV11-2 and TRBJ2-5, with 10 positions matching TRBD2. Losses at the gene ends were 2 bases for V and 2 bases for J; bases not matched to a gene: 8. The CDR3 loop spans 17 amino acids. From germline, CDR1 is SGHAT and CDR2 FQNNGV. CDR3 amino acids: CASSLRLAGGEQETQYF. CDR3 sequence (DNA): TGTGCCAGCAGCTTACGGTTAGCGGGGGGCGAACAAGAGACCCAGTACTTC.

This chain links TRBV19 with TRBJ1-1; D remains ambiguous. The length of the CDR3 is 11 residues. Germline V gene sequence: CDR1 LNHDA, CDR2 SQIVND (reference sequence). Trimming removed 6 bases from V and 0 bases from J, with 2 bases in between. In nucleotides, the CDR3 is TGTGCCAGTAGCATGAACACTGAAGCTTTCTTT. As protein: CASSMNTEAFF.

The rearrangement uses TRBV28 and TRBJ1-1, with D unclear. Trimming pared 6 bases from V and 7 bases from J, leaving 12 bases between. This CDR3 contains 12 residues. Germline V gene lookup returns CDR1 MDHEN and CDR2 SYDVKM. As DNA, the CDR3 is TGTGCCAGCAGGAGCGTAATTATTGAAGCTTTCTTT. The encoded protein is CASRSVIIEAFF. Complete variable domain (other parts from reference TRBV28 and TRBJ1-1): DVKVTQSSRYLVKRTGEKVFLECVQDMDHENMFWYRQDPGLGLRLIYFSYDVKMKEKGDIPEGYSVSREKKERFSLILESASTNQTSMYLCASRSVIIEAFFGQGTRLTVV.

The rearrangement joins TRBV30 to TRBJ1-5; no definite D call. The length of the CDR3 is 13 residues. The V gene's germline CDR1 is GTSNPN and CDR2 SVGIG (reference sequence). With 3 bases removed from V and 6 bases from J, the gap between germline ends came to 12 bases. CDR3 coding DNA: TGTGCCTGGAGCACGAACCCGGGTCAGCCCCAGCATTTT. Its protein product is CAWSTNPGQPQHF.

The V call is TRBV30, the J call TRBJ1-5; TRBD1 aligns across 8 bases. The CDR3 spans 14 residues. CDR1 is GTSNPN, CDR2 SVGIG, per germline (reference sequence). The trim removed 3 bases at V and 5 bases at J, leaving 6 bases unmatched. The CDR3 DNA reads TGTGCCTGGAGCGCCAGACAGGGGCATCAGCCCCAGCATTTT. Its translation is CAWSARQGHQPQHF.

The chain is built from TRBV7-6 and TRBJ1-2; the D is unclear. From germline, CDR1 is SGHVS and CDR2 FNYEAQ. The CDR3 runs to 12 residues. V lost 4 bases and J 8 bases, leaving 11 bases between the germline ends. CDR3 bases: TGTGCCAGCAGCTCCCGGGGTTACGGCTACACCTTC. It is translated as CASSSRGYGYTF.

CDR3 sequence (DNA): TGTGCCAGCACTGAAATGGGGGGGACGGGTGAAAAACTGTTTTTT. It encodes CASTEMGGTGEKLFF. The chain uses TRBV7-2 and TRBJ1-4, with D perhaps TRBD1 (5 bases). V was trimmed by 7 bases and J by 7 bases, leaving 19 bases between them. The length of the CDR3 is 15 residues. In germline, CDR1 is SGHTA, CDR2 FQGNSA. The variable domain in full, completed from reference TRBV7-2 and TRBJ1-4, reads GAGVSQSPSNKVTEKGKDVELRCDPISGHTALYWYRQSLGQGLEFLIYFQGNSAPDKSGLPSDRFSAERTGGSVSTLTIQRTQQEDSAVYLCASTEMGGTGEKLFFGSGTQLSVL.

This clone was picked up a small number of times. The V gene is TRBV5-1, the J gene TRBJ2-2; D call uncertain. The CDR3 is made up of 15 amino acids. The V and J ends lost 4 bases and 2 bases respectively, with 12 bases between them. Germline V gene data show CDR1 as SGHRS and CDR2 as YFSETQ. The CDR3 sequence is CASSRNTFNTGELFF. The CDR3 DNA sequence: TGCGCCAGCAGCCGCAACACCTTCAACACCGGGGAGCTGTTTTTT.

DNA for the CDR3: TGTGCCAGCAGTGATGGGCAGACCCGGTACAATGAGCAGTTCTTC. Translation: CASSDGQTRYNEQFF. The chain carries TRBV6-1 and TRBJ2-1, with unresolved D. Looked up from germline, CDR1 is MNHNS and CDR2 is SASEGT. The CDR3 totals 15 residues. The V gene lost 3 bases and the J gene lost 4 bases, with 13 bases spanning the gap.

The chain combines TRBV10-3 with TRBJ1-5, with 8 nucleotides matching TRBD1. Germline trimming cut 5 bases from V and 5 bases from J; bases unmatched to any gene: 5. CDR1 is ENHRY and CDR2 is SYGVKD in the germline V gene. The CDR3 has 14 amino acids. In DNA, the CDR3 is TGTGCCATCAGTAGGACAGGGAGCGATCAGCCCCAGCATTTT. It encodes CAISRTGSDQPQHF.

The rearrangement joins TRBV9 to TRBJ2-7, with a possible D match to TRBD1 (6 bases). The CDR3 runs 13 residues. V lost 0 bases to trimming and J lost 4 bases, with 8 bases between them. Germline CDR1 reads SGDLS; CDR2 reads YYNGEE. The CDR3 reads CASSVATGYEQYF. The CDR3 DNA reads as TGTGCCAGCAGCGTAGCTACAGGGTACGAGCAGTACTTC. The full variable domain, in which reference TRBV9 and TRBJ2-7 provide the parts outside the CDR3, is DSGVTQTPKHLITATGQRVTLRCSPRSGDLSVYWYQQSLDQGLQFLIQYYNGEERAKGNILERFSAQQFPDLHSELNLSSLELGDSALYFCASSVATGYEQYFGPGTRLTVT.

The chain employs TRBV15 and TRBJ1-1, with TRBD1 matching over 9 bases. Germline CDR1 is LNHNV and CDR2 is YYDKDF (reference sequence). The CDR3 has 12 amino acids. The trim removed 11 bases at V and 6 bases at J, leaving 7 bases unmatched. The CDR3 bases are TGTGCCGCGGGACAGGGCCTCGCTGAAGCTTTCTTT. This sequence encodes CAAGQGLAEAFF.

The V and J genes are TRBV19 and TRBJ2-5; 7 nucleotides agree with TRBD2. The J call is in doubt because the DNA end fits TRBJ2-7 better. Germline loops: CDR1 LNHDA, CDR2 SQIVND (reference sequence). The CDR3 has 14 residues. CDR3 coding DNA: TGTGCCAGTAGTATGGGGGGGAATACCTACGAGCAGTACTTC. Translated: CASSMGGNTYEQYF.

This clone was seen just once. This rearrangement joins TRBV27 to TRBJ2-3; D not resolved. Deletions cut 3 bases from V and 5 bases from J, with 12 bases between. Germline V gene sequence: CDR1 MNHEY, CDR2 SMNVEV (reference sequence). This CDR3 is built from 14 residues. CDR3 nucleotides: TGTGCCAGCAGTTTTTTAGCAGTAGAAGATACGCAGTATTTT. Translation: CASSFLAVEDTQYF.

In its sample, this clone was seen once. V and J are TRBV5-1 and TRBJ1-2, with a tentative D call TRBD1 (5 bases). CDR1 SGHRS and CDR2 YFSETQ come from the germline V gene. The CDR3 sequence is 14 residues long. V lost 7 bases, J lost 4 bases, and 17 bases lay in between. The CDR3 bases are TGCGCCAGCCCTTACGGGGCGGGGAGCTATGGCTACACCTTC. This encodes CASPYGAGSYGYTF. The entire variable domain, with the rest obtained from reference TRBV5-1 and TRBJ1-2, is as follows: KAGVTQTPRYLIKTRGQQVTLSCSPISGHRSVSWYQQTPGQGLQFLFEYFSETQRNKGNFPGRFSGRQFSNSRSEMNVSTLELGDSALYLCASPYGAGSYGYTFGSGTRLTVV.

This clone showed up just a few times. This chain joins TRBV5-6 and TRBJ2-2; the match to TRBD1 covers 8 bases. The CDR3 consists of 18 residues. Germline V CDR1 and CDR2: SGHDT, YYEEEE. V shed 0 bases, J shed 7 bases, and the junction held 14 bases outside the gene matches. The DNA of the CDR3 is TGTGCCAGCAGCTTGGTTTTAGGGGCGGGACAGGTGGGCGGGGAGCTGTTTTTT. This translates into CASSLVLGAGQVGGELFF.

The J gene is TRBJ1-6, the V gene TRBV7-6; a weak D match, TRBD1 (6 bases). Germline V CDR1 and CDR2: SGHVS, FNYEAQ. V lost 2 bases, J lost 5 bases, and 10 bases lay in between. There are 15 residues in the CDR3. The CDR3 nucleotides read TGTGCCAGCAGCTTATACAGGGTGGATAATTCACCCCTCCACTTT. Encoded protein: CASSLYRVDNSPLHF.

This clone was found once. This chain joins TRBV4-2 and TRBJ2-5; TRBD2 might be the D (6 bases). Deletions cut 1 base from V and 2 bases from J, with 14 bases between. Germline CDR1 LGHNA, CDR2 YNFKEQ. The CDR3 runs to 16 residues. The CDR3, as DNA: TGTGCCAGCAGCCAAGCCCCGACTAGGGGACAAGAGACCCAGTACTTC. It specifies CASSQAPTRGQETQYF.

The CDR3 loop is CATSRDSDRVEQYF. In nucleotides, the CDR3 is TGTGCCACCAGCAGAGATTCGGACAGGGTCGAGCAGTACTTC. V usage is TRBV15 and J usage is TRBJ2-7; 8 positions agree with TRBD1. V lost 0 bases and J lost 6; bases outside the gene matches: 4. The CDR3 runs 14 residues. Germline CDR1 LNHNV, CDR2 YYDKDF (reference sequence).